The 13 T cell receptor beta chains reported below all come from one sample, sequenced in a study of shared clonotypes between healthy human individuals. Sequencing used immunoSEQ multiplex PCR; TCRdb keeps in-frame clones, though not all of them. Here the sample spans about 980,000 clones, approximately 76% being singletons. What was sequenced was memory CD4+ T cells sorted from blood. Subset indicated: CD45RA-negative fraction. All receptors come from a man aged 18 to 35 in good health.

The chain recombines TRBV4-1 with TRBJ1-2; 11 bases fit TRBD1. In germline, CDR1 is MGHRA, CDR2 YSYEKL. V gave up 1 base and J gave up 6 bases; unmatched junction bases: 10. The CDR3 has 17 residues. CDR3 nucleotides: TGCGCCAGCAGCCAAGGGGGCCTCGGACAGGGGGCCCATGGCTACACCTTC. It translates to CASSQGGLGQGAHGYTF.

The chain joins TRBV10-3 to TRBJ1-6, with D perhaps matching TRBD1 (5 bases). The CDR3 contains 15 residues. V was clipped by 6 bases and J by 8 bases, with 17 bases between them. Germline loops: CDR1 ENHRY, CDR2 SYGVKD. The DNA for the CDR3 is TGTGCCATCAGCGGGGCTTCGAGGATAGATTCACCCCTCCACTTT. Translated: CAISGASRIDSPLHF.

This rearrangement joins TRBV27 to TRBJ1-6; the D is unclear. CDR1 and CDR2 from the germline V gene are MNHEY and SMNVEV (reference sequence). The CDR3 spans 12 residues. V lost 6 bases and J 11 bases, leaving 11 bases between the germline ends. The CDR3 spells CASRVGSAPLHF. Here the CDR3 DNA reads TGTGCCAGCAGAGTAGGCTCGGCACCCCTCCACTTT.

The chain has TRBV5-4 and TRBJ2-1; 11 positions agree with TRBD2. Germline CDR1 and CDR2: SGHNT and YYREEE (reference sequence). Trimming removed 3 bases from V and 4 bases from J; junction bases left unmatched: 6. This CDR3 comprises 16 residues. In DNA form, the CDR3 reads TGTGCCAGCAGCTCCCCGACTAGCGGGACTTACAATGAGCAGTTCTTC. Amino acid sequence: CASSSPTSGTYNEQFF.

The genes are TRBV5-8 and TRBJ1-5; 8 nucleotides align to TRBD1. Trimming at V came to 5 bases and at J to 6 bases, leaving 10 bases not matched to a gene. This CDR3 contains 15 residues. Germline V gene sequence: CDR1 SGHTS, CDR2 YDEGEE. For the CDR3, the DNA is TGTGCCAGCAGGCCGACAGGGGAGAAGCGTCAGCCCCAGCATTTT. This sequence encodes CASRPTGEKRQPQHF.

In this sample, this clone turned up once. CDR3: CAISGGFRETQYF. The CDR3 nucleotides read TGTGCCATCAGTGGGGGTTTTCGCGAGACCCAGTACTTC. The chain employs TRBV10-3 and TRBJ2-5; D gene unclear. Trimming stripped 4 bases from V and 5 bases from J, with 11 bases between. CDR1 and CDR2 from the germline V gene are ENHRY and SYGVKD. The CDR3 is made up of 13 amino acids.

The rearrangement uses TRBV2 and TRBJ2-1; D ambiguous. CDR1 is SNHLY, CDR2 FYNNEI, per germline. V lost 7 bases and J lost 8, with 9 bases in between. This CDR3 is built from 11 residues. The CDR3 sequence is CASTDGHEQFF. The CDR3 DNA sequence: TGTGCCAGCACGGACGGTCATGAGCAGTTCTTC.

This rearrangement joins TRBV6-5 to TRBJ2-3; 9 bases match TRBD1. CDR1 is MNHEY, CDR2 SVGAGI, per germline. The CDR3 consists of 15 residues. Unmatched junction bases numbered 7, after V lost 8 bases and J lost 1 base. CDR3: CASGRTGAGTDTQYF. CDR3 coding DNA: TGTGCCAGCGGGCGGACAGGGGCCGGCACAGATACGCAGTATTTT.

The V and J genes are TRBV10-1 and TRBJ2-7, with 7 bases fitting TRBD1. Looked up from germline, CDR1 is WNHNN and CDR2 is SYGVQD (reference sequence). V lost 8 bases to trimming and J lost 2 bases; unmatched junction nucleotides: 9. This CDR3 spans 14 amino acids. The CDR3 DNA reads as TGCGCCAGCTACCTAGAGAGGGGGCCCTACGAGCAGTACTTC. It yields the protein CASYLERGPYEQYF.

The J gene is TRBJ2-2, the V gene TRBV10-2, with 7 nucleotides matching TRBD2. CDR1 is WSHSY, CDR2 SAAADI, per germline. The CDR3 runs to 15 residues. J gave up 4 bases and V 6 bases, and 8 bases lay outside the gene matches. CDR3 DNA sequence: TGCGCCAGCAGGGGGGGAGGGCTGGTCACCGGGGAGCTGTTTTTT. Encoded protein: CASRGGGLVTGELFF.

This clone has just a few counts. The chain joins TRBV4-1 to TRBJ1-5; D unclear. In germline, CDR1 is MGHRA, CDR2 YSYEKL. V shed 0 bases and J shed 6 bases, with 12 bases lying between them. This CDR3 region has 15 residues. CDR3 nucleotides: TGCGCCAGCAGCCAAGAAGGGCAAGTGGGTCAGCCCCAGCATTTT. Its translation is CASSQEGQVGQPQHF.

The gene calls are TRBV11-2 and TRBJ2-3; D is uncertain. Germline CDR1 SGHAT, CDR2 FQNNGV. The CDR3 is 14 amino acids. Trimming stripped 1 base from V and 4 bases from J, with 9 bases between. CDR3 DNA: TGTGCCAGCAGCTTAGGTTTTTCATCAGATACGCAGTATTTT. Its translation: CASSLGFSSDTQYF.

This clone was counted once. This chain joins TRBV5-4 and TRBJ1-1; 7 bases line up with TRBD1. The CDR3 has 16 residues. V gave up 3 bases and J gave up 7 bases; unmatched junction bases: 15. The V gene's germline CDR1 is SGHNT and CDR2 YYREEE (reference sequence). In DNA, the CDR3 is TGTGCCAGCAGCTCGCGGAGGGTACAGGGGTCGAGTGAAGCTTTCTTT. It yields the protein CASSSRRVQGSSEAFF.